What follows describes a single T cell receptor beta chain. Assay used: immunoSEQ multiplex PCR; TCRdb lists only in-frame clones, some missing. The table lists approximately 160,000 clones, over 80% of them singletons. The data stem from a study of blood T cell repertoires in COVID-19. On the study more broadly: COVID-19 samples, acute and convalescent, were from the United States, Italy and Spain. T cells, B-cell-depleted T cells, or PBMCs provided the cDNA or gDNA that served as material.

Trimming took off 3 bases at V and 7 bases at J, with 10 bases between the two ends. The CDR3 extends over 12 amino acids. CDR1 and CDR2 from the germline V gene are MDHEN and SYDVKM. The rearrangement uses TRBV28 and TRBJ2-7; a weak D match, TRBD2 (5 bases). Specimen: peripheral blood. This TCR derives from a woman in her sixties or seventies with acute or convalescent COVID-19. CDR3 in DNA: TGTGCCAGCAGTTTGAGGGTCCTTGAGCAGTACTTC. Translation: CASSLRVLEQYF.